This entry lists 5 T cell receptor beta chains sequenced from one sample in a study of CD8 T cells in ankylosing spondylitis. The study's findings and limits: Ankylosing spondylitis blood appeared to carry a characteristic TCR beta motif of several highly homologous variants.

TCRdb processed the 5' RACE reads anew with MiXCR; each CDR3 protein has one entry. The data hold over 400,000 distinct CDR3 sequences, with 20% to 30% observed a single time. What these receptors recognize is not known. Sequenced input: blood, either unsorted or a sorted T cell fraction (not recorded which). Every receptor here comes from a male donor with ankylosing spondylitis.

The V and J genes are TRBV20-1 and TRBJ1-4; TRBD1 might be the D (5 bases). Per germline, CDR1 DFQATT and CDR2 SNEGSKA (reference sequence). Trimming pared 5 bases from V and 7 bases from J, leaving 14 bases between. CDR3 size: 13 residues. The CDR3 loop is CSAGRGAGEKLFF. The CDR3 region has the DNA TGCAGTGCTGGTAGGGGAGCGGGTGAAAAACTGTTTTTT.

This clonotype was found a few times. The chain recombines TRBV5-1 with TRBJ1-5; D remains unclear. Germline assignment: CDR1 SGHRS and CDR2 YFSETQ. The CDR3 has 15 residues. Trimming stripped 0 bases from V and 9 bases from J, with 16 bases between. DNA of the CDR3: TGCGCCAGCAGCTTGGACGGTAGGACGGAGCGGCCCCAGCATTTT. The encoded protein is CASSLDGRTERPQHF.

This clonotype showed up many times. The rearrangement joins TRBV20-1 to TRBJ2-7, with 11 bases identical to TRBD2. Per the germline V gene, CDR1 is DFQATT and CDR2 is SNEGSKA (reference sequence). CDR3 length: 13 amino acids. Trimming removed 0 bases from V and 6 bases from J; junction bases left unmatched: 1. For the CDR3, the DNA is TGCAGTGCTAGAGATCTAGCGGGAGGCGAGCAGTACGTC. This encodes CSARDLAGGEQYV.

The V call is TRBV20-1, the J call TRBJ2-1, with no clear D. Germline-derived CDR1 and CDR2 are DFQATT and SNEGSKA (reference sequence). CDR3 length equals 15 residues. V dropped 0 bases and J dropped 9 bases, with 18 bases sitting between them. CDR3 residues: CSARDQSWVLGEQFF. In DNA, the CDR3 is TGCAGTGCTAGAGATCAAAGTTGGGTCCTAGGTGAGCAGTTCTTC.

This clonotype was observed many times. V usage is TRBV5-1 and J usage is TRBJ2-2; 11 bases line up with TRBD2. CDR1 is SGHRS, CDR2 YFSETQ, per germline. The trim removed 4 bases at V and 7 bases at J, leaving 6 bases unmatched. The CDR3 runs to 15 residues. The CDR3 nucleotides are TGCGCCAGCAGCAATAGCGGGAGGGCCGACGGGGAGCTGTTTTTT. Translating gives CASSNSGRADGELFF.